This TCR beta chain was profiled in a study of T cell responses to AZD1222 COVID-19 vaccine. Clones were read by immunoSEQ multiplex PCR, and TCRdb kept only the in-frame ones, dropping some. The top ten hold about 10% of the sample, which has 95,000 to 130,000 clones, 88% seen once. This clone has only one observation. The ends were cut back, 2 bases at V and 4 bases at J, with 15 bases in the middle. The germline V gene encodes CDR1 ENHRY and CDR2 SYGVKD. The CDR3 consists of 16 residues. This receptor was identified in an adult in good health. The chain is built from TRBV10-3 and TRBJ1-3; D may be TRBD1 (5 bases). Sample: peripheral blood, taken on day 0 of AZD1222 vaccination. The CDR3 here is CAISEMNGGEGNTIYF. In nucleotides, the CDR3 is TGTGCCATCAGTGAGATGAATGGGGGTGAAGGAAACACCATATATTTT.